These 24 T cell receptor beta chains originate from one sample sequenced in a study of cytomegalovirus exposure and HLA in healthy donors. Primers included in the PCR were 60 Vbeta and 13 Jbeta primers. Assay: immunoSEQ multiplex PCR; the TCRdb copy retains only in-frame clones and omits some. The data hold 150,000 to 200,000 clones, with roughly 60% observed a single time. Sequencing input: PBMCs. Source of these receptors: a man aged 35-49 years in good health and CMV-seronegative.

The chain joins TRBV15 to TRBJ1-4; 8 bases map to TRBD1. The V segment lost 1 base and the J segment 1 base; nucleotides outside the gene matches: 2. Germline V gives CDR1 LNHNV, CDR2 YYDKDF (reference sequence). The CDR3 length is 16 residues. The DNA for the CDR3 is TGTGCCACCAGCAGAGGCAGGGGGCAAACTAATGAAAAACTGTTTTTT. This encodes CATSRGRGQTNEKLFF.

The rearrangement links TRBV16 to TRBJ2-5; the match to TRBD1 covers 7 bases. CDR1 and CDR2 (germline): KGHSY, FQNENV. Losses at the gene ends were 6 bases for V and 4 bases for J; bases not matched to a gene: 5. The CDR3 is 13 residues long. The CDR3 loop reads CASSRQGGETQYF. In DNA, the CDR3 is TGTGCCAGCAGTCGACAGGGTGGAGAGACCCAGTACTTC.

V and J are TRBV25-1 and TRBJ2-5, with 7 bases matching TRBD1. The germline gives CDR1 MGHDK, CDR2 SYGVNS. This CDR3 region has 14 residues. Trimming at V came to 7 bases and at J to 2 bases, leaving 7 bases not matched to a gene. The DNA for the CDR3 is TGTGCCAGCACTGACAGGGCGTTTCAAGAGACCCAGTACTTC. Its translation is CASTDRAFQETQYF.

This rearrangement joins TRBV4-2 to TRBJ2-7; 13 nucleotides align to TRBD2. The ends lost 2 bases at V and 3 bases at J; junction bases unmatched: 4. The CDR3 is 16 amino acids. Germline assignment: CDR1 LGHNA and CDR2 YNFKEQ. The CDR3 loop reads CASSQRLAGGVYEQYF. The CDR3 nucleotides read TGTGCCAGCAGCCAACGACTAGCGGGAGGAGTCTACGAGCAGTACTTC.

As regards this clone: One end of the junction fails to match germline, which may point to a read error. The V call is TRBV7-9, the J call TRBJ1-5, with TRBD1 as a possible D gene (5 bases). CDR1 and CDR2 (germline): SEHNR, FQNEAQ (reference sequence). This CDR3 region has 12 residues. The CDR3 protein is CSSSLQGQPQHF. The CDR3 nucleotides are TGTTCCAGCAGCTTGCAGGGTCAGCCCCAGCATTTT. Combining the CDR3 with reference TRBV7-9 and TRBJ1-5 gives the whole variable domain DTGVSQNPRHKITKRGQNVTFRCDPISEHNRLYWYRQTLGQGPEFLTYFQNEAQLEKSRLLSDRFSAERPKGSFSTLEIQRTEQGDSAMYLCSSSLQGQPQHFGDGTRLSIL.

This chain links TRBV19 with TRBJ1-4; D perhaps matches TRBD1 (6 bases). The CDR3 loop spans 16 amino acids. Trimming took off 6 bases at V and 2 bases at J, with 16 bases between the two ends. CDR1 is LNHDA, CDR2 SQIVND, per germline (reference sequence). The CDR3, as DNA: TGTGCCAGTAGGAGCCCCCGACAGGCGACTAATGAAAAACTGTTTTTT. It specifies CASRSPRQATNEKLFF. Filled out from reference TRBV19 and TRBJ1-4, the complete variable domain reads DGGITQSPKYLFRKEGQNVTLSCEQNLNHDAMYWYRQDPGQGLRLIYYSQIVNDFQKGDIAEGYSVSREKKESFPLTVTSAQKNPTAFYLCASRSPRQATNEKLFFGSGTQLSVL.

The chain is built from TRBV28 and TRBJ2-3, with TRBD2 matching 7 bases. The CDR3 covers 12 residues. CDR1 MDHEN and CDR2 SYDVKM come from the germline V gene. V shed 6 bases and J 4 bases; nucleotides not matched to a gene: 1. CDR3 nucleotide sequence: TGTGCCAGCAGCCTAGCGGCAGATACGCAGTATTTT. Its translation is CASSLAADTQYF. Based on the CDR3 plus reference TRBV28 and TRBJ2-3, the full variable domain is DVKVTQSSRYLVKRTGEKVFLECVQDMDHENMFWYRQDPGLGLRLIYFSYDVKMKEKGDIPEGYSVSREKKERFSLILESASTNQTSMYLCASSLAADTQYFGPGTRLTVL.

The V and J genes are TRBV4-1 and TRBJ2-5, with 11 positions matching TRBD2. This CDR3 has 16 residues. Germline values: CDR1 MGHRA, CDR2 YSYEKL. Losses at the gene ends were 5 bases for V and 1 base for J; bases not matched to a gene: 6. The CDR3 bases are TGCGCCAGCAGCTTGCTAGCGGGGGGATCCCAAGAGACCCAGTACTTC. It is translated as CASSLLAGGSQETQYF.

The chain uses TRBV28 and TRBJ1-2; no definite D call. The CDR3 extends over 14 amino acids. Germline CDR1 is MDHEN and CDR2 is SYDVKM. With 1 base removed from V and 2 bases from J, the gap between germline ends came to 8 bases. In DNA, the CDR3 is TGTGCCAGCAGTTTATCCGCCAGGAACTATGGCTACACCTTC. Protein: CASSLSARNYGYTF.

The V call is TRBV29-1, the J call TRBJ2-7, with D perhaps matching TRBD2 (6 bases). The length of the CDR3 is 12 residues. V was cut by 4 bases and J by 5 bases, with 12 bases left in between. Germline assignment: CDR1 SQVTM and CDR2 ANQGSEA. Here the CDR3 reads CSVGRGVHEQYF. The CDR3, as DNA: TGCAGCGTTGGGCGGGGCGTCCACGAGCAGTACTTC.

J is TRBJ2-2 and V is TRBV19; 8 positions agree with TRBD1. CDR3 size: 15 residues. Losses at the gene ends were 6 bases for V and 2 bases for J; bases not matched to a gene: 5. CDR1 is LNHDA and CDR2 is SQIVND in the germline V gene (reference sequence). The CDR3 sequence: CASRSGQANTGELFF. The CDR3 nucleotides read TGTGCCAGTAGGTCGGGACAGGCCAACACCGGGGAGCTGTTTTTT.

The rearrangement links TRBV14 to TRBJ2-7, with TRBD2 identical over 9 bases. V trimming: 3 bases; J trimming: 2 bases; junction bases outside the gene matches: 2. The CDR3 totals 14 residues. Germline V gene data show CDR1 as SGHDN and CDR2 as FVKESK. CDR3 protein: CASSHRTSAYEQYF. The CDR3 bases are TGTGCCAGCAGCCACCGGACTAGCGCCTACGAGCAGTACTTC.

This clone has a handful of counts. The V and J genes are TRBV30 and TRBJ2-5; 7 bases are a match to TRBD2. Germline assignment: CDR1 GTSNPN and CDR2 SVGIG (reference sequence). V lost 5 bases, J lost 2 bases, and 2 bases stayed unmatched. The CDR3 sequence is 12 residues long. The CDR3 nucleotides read TGTGCCTGGGATAGCGGGCAAGAGACCCAGTACTTC. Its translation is CAWDSGQETQYF.

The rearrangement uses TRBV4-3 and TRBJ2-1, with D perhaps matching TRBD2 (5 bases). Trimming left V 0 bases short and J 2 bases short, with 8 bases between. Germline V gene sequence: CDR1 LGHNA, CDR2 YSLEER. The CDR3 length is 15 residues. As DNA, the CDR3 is TGCGCCAGCAGCCAAGATGAAGCGGCCTACAATGAGCAGTTCTTC. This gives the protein CASSQDEAAYNEQFF.

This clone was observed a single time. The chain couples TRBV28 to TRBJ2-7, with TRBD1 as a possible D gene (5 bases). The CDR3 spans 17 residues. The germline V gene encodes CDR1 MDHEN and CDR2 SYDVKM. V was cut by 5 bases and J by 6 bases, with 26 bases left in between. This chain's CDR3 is CASSLPLGHNRRSEQYF. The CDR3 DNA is TGTGCCAGCAGTCTTCCCCTCGGACATAATCGAAGATCCGAGCAGTACTTC.

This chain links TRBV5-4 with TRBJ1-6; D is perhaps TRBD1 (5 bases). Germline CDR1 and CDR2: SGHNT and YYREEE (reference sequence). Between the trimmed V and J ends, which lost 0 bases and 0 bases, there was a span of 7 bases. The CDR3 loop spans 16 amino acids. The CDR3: CASSLAGGSYNSPLHF. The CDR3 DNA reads TGTGCCAGCAGCTTGGCGGGGGGCTCCTATAATTCACCCCTCCACTTT. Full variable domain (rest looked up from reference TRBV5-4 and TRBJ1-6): ETGVTQSPTHLIKTRGQQVTLRCSSQSGHNTVSWYQQALGQGPQFIFQYYREEENGRGNFPPRFSGLQFPNYSSELNVNALELDDSALYLCASSLAGGSYNSPLHFGNGTRLTVT.

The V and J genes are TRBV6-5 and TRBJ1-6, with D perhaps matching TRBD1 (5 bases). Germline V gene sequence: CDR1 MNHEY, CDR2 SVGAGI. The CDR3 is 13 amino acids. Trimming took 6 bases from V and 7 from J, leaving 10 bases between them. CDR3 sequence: CASSIRQNSPLHF. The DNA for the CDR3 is TGTGCCAGCAGCATTCGACAGAATTCACCCCTCCACTTT.

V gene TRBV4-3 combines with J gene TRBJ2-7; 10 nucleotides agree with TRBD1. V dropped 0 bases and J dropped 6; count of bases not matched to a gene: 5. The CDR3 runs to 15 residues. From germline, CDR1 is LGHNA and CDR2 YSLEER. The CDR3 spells CASSQDRQGASEQYF. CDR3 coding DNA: TGCGCCAGCAGCCAAGATAGACAGGGGGCTTCCGAGCAGTACTTC.

CDR3 sequence reads: CASSLGLAGWKDEQYF. Here the CDR3 DNA reads TGTGCCAGCAGCTTAGGACTAGCGGGGTGGAAAGACGAGCAGTACTTC. This chain uses TRBV7-9 with TRBJ2-7; TRBD2 matches 11 bases. The CDR3 consists of 16 residues. V dropped 1 base and J dropped 5; count of bases not matched to a gene: 7. Germline V gene lookup returns CDR1 SEHNR and CDR2 FQNEAQ (reference sequence).

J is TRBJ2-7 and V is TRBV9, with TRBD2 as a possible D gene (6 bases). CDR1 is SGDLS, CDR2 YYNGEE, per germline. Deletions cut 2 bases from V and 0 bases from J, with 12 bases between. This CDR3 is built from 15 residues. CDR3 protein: CASSVVAESSYEQYF. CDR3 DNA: TGTGCCAGCAGCGTCGTAGCGGAGAGCTCCTACGAGCAGTACTTC. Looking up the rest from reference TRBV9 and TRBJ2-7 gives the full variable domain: DSGVTQTPKHLITATGQRVTLRCSPRSGDLSVYWYQQSLDQGLQFLIQYYNGEERAKGNILERFSAQQFPDLHSELNLSSLELGDSALYFCASSVVAESSYEQYFGPGTRLTVT.

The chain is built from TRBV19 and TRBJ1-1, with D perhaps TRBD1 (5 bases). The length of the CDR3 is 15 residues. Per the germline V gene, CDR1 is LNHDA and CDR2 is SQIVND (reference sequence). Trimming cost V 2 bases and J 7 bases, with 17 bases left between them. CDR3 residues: CASSIPDSSTFEAFF. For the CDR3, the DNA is TGTGCCAGTAGTATACCCGACAGTTCAACTTTTGAAGCTTTCTTT. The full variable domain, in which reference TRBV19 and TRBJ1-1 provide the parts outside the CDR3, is DGGITQSPKYLFRKEGQNVTLSCEQNLNHDAMYWYRQDPGQGLRLIYYSQIVNDFQKGDIAEGYSVSREKKESFPLTVTSAQKNPTAFYLCASSIPDSSTFEAFFGQGTRLTVV.

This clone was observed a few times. The CDR3 DNA reads as TGCGCCAGCAGCTTTTCTAGCGCCACAGATACGCAGTATTTT. Translation gives CASSFSSATDTQYF. This rearrangement joins TRBV5-1 to TRBJ2-3; possibly TRBD2 for D (6 bases). V was clipped by 2 bases and J by 2 bases, with 9 bases between them. Germline CDR1 is SGHRS and CDR2 is YFSETQ. The CDR3 is 14 amino acids.

The DNA for the CDR3 is TGCGCCAGCAGCCAAGATCAGGGACAGGTGTACGAGCAGTACTTC. Translated: CASSQDQGQVYEQYF. The chain has TRBV4-3 and TRBJ2-7; TRBD1 matches 8 bases. The V segment lost 0 bases and the J segment 4 bases; nucleotides outside the gene matches: 5. CDR1 is LGHNA and CDR2 is YSLEER in the germline V gene. This CDR3 region has 15 residues.

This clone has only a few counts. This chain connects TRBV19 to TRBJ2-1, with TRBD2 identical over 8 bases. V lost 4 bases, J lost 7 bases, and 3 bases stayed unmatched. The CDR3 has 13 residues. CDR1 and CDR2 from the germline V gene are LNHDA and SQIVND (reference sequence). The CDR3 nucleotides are TGTGCCAGTAGTACTAGCGGGTGGAATGAGCAGTTCTTC. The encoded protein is CASSTSGWNEQFF.